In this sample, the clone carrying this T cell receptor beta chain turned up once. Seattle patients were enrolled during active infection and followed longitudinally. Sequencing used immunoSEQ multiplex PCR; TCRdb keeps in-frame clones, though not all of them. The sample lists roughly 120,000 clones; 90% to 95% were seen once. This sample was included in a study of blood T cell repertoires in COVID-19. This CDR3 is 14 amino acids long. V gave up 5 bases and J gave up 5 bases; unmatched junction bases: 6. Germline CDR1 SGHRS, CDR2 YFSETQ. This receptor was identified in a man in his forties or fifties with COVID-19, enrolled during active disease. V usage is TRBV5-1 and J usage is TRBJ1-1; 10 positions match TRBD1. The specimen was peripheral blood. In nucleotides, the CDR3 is TGCGCCAGCAGTCGGGACAGGGGAAAAACTGAAGCTTTCTTT. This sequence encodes CASSRDRGKTEAFF. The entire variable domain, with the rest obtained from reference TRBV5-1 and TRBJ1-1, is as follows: KAGVTQTPRYLIKTRGQQVTLSCSPISGHRSVSWYQQTPGQGLQFLFEYFSETQRNKGNFPGRFSGRQFSNSRSEMNVSTLELGDSALYLCASSRDRGKTEAFFGQGTRLTVV.